The text below deals with one TCR beta chain. Its cognate antigen has yet to be identified. Base qualities were left out, and no much larger clone turns up one base away. This entry belongs to a study of follicular helper T cells after annual influenza vaccination (dated by TCRdb to the late 2010s). With respect to the entire study: After each seasonal influenza vaccination, blood samples were collected on days 0, 7 and 28. Six subjects had multi-year samples: four covered two vaccination seasons and two covered three seasons. One week after vaccination, a second recruited cohort of more than nine subjects (Table S1) displayed a similar ICOS+CD38+ cTfh response. To study recall of cTfh clones, some subjects were followed through successive annual vaccinations in the 2013-2014, 2014-2015 and 2015-2016 seasons. The 2015 samples were processed right after collection, while the 2013-2014 samples were cryopreserved.

The library was prepared using the immunoSEQ multiplex PCR assay. Adaptive Biotechnologies handled the TCRB amplification, library preparation, sequencing and preliminary bioinformatics at Survey level resolution. In the original analysis: Clonality was calculated in R as 1 minus normalized Shannon entropy, and the Gini index was computed with the R package ineq. The overlap score was defined as the summed counts of shared sequences divided by the total counts of all sequences in both compared samples. Shared-clonotype significance used Fisher's exact test assuming a theoretical repertoire of 10^7 TCRB sequences. As stored in TCRdb, this immuneACCESS dataset retains in-frame rearrangements with V and J assigned. A fraction of the clones does not appear; measured against another copy, unresolved V genes explain less than half of the discrepancy, and the remainder lacks a known reason. The D gene and trimming were derived from the DNA, and the V and J assignments and clone size from that table. The sample table contains over 8,500 clones; only one count was recorded for 80% to 85% of them. The ten largest clones capture roughly 0.92% of the sample.

As encoded in the germline V gene (reference sequence), CDR1 is PRHDT while CDR2 is FYEKMQ. V is pared back by 5 bases and J by 1 base, with 15 bases lying between the germline termini. The CDR3 measures 16 amino acids from cysteine to phenylalanine. The DNA shown is the 48-base CDR3, in frame from base 1. Seasonal inactivated influenza vaccine (Fluvarix) was administered to adults, and sorted blood CD4 subsets were tracked by TCRB sequencing before and after vaccination. To be eligible, subjects had to live in the community and must not have received influenza vaccine in the previous 6 months. Influenza vaccine contraindications, substance abuse, HIV/AIDS, active malignancy, immunomodulatory medication and active illness such as respiratory infection were included among the exclusion criteria. Between roughly 35 and 110 mL of blood was sampled per time point. PBMC were isolated using Ficoll-Paque PLUS or SepMate separation. As a non-Tfh comparison subset, CXCR5- memory CD4 T cells were sorted. Cell subsets were sorted from PBMC on a BD FACS Aria before DNA extraction.

Here is what the overall study found, with its caveats: Rare clonotypes could not be sampled because productive TCRB sequences were recovered from only roughly 9-20% of the analyzed cells. In the assessment of influenza clone enrichment, the possibility that the much larger non-cTfh compartments were undersampled could not be ruled out. With successive annual vaccinations, a recurrent oligoclonal ICOS+CD38+ cTfh response was recalled, and this response contained tetramer and AIM influenza-specific clonotypes. Day 7 ICOS+CD38+ clones were most often found later in ICOS-CD38- cTfh, suggesting that subset may serve as a memory reservoir. ICOS+CD38+ cTfh clonality correlated with the frequency of that population, and its change correlated with the change in circulating plasmablast frequency.

The rearrangement combines TRBV13 with TRBJ1-3; the D segment could be TRBD1, given 6 matching bases. The receptor was isolated from an adult who received the influenza vaccine. Sample: CXCR5- memory CD4+ T cells sorted from blood, taken 6 weeks after influenza vaccination. Read against the paper, the sample's cell subset or site label means: CXCR5- memory CD4 T cells. The base sequence is TGTGCCAGCAGCGAGAAGGGACAAGGGTCTGGAAACACCATATATTTT. This translates into CASSEKGQGSGNTIYF.